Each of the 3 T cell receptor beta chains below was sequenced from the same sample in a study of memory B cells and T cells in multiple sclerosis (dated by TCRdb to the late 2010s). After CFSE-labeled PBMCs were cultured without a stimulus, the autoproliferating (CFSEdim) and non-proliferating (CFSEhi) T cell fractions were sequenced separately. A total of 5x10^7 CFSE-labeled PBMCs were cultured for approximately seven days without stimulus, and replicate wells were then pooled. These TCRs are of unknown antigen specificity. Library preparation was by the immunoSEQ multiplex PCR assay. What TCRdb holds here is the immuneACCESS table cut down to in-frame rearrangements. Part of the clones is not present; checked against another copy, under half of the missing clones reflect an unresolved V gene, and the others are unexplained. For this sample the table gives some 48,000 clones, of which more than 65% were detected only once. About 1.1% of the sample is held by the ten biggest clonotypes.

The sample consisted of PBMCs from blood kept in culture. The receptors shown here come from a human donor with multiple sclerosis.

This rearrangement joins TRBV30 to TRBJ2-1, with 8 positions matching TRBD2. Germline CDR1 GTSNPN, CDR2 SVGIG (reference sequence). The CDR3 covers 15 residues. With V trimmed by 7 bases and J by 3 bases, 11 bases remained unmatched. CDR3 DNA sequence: TGTGCCTCCACCGAGCGGGGGAGTATCTACAATGAGCAGTTCTTC. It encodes CASTERGSIYNEQFF.

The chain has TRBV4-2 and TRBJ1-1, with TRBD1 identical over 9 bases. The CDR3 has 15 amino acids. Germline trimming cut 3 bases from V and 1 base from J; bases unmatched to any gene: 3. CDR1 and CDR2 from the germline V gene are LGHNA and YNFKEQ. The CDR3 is CASSQMGQGNTEAFF. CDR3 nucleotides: TGTGCCAGCAGCCAGATGGGACAGGGGAACACTGAAGCTTTCTTT.

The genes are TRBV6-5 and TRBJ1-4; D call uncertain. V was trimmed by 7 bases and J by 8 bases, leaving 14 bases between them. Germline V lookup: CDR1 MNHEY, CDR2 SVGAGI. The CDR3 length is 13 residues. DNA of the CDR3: TGTGCCAGCACTAACGGGCCGGGGGAAAAACTGTTTTTT. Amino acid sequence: CASTNGPGEKLFF.